The rows below give T cell receptor beta chains drawn from one sample of a study of regulatory T cells in long-lasting Graves disease. Via MiXCR, TCRdb re-called the multiplex PCR reads, giving one row per CDR3 protein. The sample includes around 300,000 distinct CDR3 sequences, 22% of them seen just once. The starting material was peripheral blood mononuclear cells (PBMCs), obtained when the disease was refractory, from a patient treated with antithyroid drugs. The receptor set was obtained from a female donor with Graves disease. The CDR3 runs from the conserved cysteine through the conserved F or W. The D gene is left open where the match is weak. Clone size is given for some rows only: seen once, a few or many times, or a class if the clone is expanded.

J	D	size	V	CDR3	DNA
TRBJ2-2	TRBD2	.	TRBV9	CASSVGTSGGTGELFF	TGTGCCAGCAGCGTAGGGACTAGCGGGGGCACCGGGGAGCTGTTTTTT
TRBJ2-5	.	many	TRBV7-9	CASSFDNLETQYF	TGTGCCAGCAGCTTCGACAATCTGGAGACCCAGTACTTC
TRBJ1-1	.	.	TRBV20-1	CSASHRTLVEAFF	TGCAGTGCTAGCCACCGGACACTCGTCGAAGCTTTCTTT
TRBJ2-7	TRBD1	.	TRBV28	CASSQPGQAYEQYF	TGTGCCAGCAGCCAACCGGGACAGGCCTACGAGCAGTACTTC
TRBJ1-5	TRBD1	few	TRBV29-1	CSVAGQGNQPQHF	TGCAGCGTTGCAGGACAGGGTAATCAGCCCCAGCATTTT
TRBJ2-7	TRBD2	.	TRBV2	CATRAGLAGYEQYF	TGTGCCACCCGGGCTGGACTAGCGGGGTACGAGCAGTACTTC
TRBJ1-1	.	once	TRBV4-3	CASSQPRGNTEAFF	TGCGCCAGCAGCCAGCCTAGGGGGAACACTGAAGCTTTCTTT
TRBJ2-7	TRBD1	.	TRBV12-3/TRBV12-4	CASSRGREQYF	TGTGCCAGCAGCAGGGGGCGTGAGCAGTACTTC
TRBJ2-5	.	many	TRBV7-9	CASSPGLGKETQYF	TGTGCCAGCAGCCCGGGACTCGGGAAGGAGACCCAGTACTTC
TRBJ2-1	.	.	TRBV11-2	CASSPTRRANNEQFF	TGTGCCAGCAGCCCCACCAGGCGGGCGAACAATGAGCAGTTCTTC
TRBJ1-2	.	few	TRBV6-2/TRBV6-3	CASSYSTLNYGYTF	TGTGCCAGCAGTTACTCGACCCTTAACTATGGCTACACCTTC
TRBJ1-6	.	.	TRBV27	CASSLSSLRDIHSPLHF	TGTGCCAGCAGTTTATCGTCCCTCCGGGACATACATTCACCCCTCCACTTT
TRBJ2-2	.	.	TRBV6-4	CASSPMRGTGELFF	TGTGCCAGCAGTCCCATGAGAGGGACCGGGGAGCTGTTTTTT
TRBJ2-7	.	.	TRBV6-1	CASARESSYEQYF	TGTGCCAGCGCTAGGGAAAGCTCCTACGAGCAGTACTTC
TRBJ1-5	.	many	TRBV12-3/TRBV12-4	CASSFKGSNQPQHF	TGTGCCAGCAGTTTCAAAGGTAGCAATCAGCCCCAGCATTTT
TRBJ2-2	TRBD1	few	TRBV7-2	CASSYRTGAGGELFF	TGTGCCAGCAGCTACCGGACAGGGGCCGGCGGGGAGCTGTTTTTT
TRBJ2-5	.	few	TRBV4-1	CASSQVGREETQYF	TGCGCCAGCAGCCAAGTTGGTAGGGAAGAGACCCAGTACTTC
TRBJ2-1	.	.	TRBV5-1	CASTRGQTYNEQFF	TGCGCCAGCACGCGGGGGCAGACCTACAATGAGCAGTTCTTC
TRBJ2-7	.	.	TRBV10-3	CAISGGGGRGQYF	TGTGCCATCAGTGGTGGGGGGGGGCGCGGGCAGTACTTC
TRBJ2-2	TRBD2	few	TRBV11-2	CASSPPSAGGPRAGELFF	TGTGCCAGCAGCCCACCGTCGGCGGGAGGGCCGAGGGCCGGGGAGCTGTTTTTT
TRBJ2-7	.	few	TRBV6-1	CASSLPGGLYEQYF	TGTGCCAGCAGTCTTCCGGGGGGCCTGTACGAGCAGTACTTC
TRBJ1-1	.	many	TRBV11-1	CASSLRQGEATEAFF	TGTGCCAGCAGCTTAAGGCAGGGCGAAGCGACTGAAGCTTTCTTT
TRBJ1-5	.	.	TRBV4-2	CASSQGQPGVQPQHF	TGTGCCAGCAGCCAAGGACAGCCAGGGGTTCAGCCCCAGCATTTT
TRBJ1-1	.	many	TRBV28	CASSSPSGQPHTEAFF	TGTGCCAGCAGTTCACCCTCGGGGCAGCCCCACACTGAAGCTTTCTTT
TRBJ2-2	TRBD1	few	TRBV9	CASSPRQGVSTGELFF	TGTGCCAGCAGCCCTCGACAGGGGGTGTCCACCGGGGAGCTGTTTTTT
TRBJ2-7	TRBD2	.	TRBV7-9	CASSSGGNSYEQYF	TGTGCCAGCAGCTCGGGGGGGAACTCCTACGAGCAGTACTTC
TRBJ1-2	.	many	TRBV6-2/TRBV6-3	CASSWNLNYGYTF	TGTGCCAGCAGTTGGAACTTGAACTATGGCTACACCTTC
TRBJ2-2	.	.	TRBV28	CASSSAPRGTNTGELFF	TGTGCCAGCAGTTCCGCCCCCCGGGGTACGAACACCGGGGAGCTGTTTTTT
TRBJ1-5	.	.	TRBV28	CASRRGFNQPQHF	TGTGCCAGCAGGAGGGGGTTCAATCAGCCCCAGCATTTT
TRBJ2-7	TRBD2	few	TRBV7-2	CASSLTSVISYEQYF	TGTGCCAGCAGCTTGACTAGCGTGATATCCTACGAGCAGTACTTC
TRBJ2-2	TRBD2	few	TRBV6-1	CASSPTRGDTGELFF	TGTGCCAGCAGCCCTACCCGGGGGGACACCGGGGAGCTGTTTTTT
TRBJ1-5	TRBD1	many	TRBV7-2	CASSLDRGGNQPQHF	TGTGCCAGCAGCTTAGACAGGGGAGGCAATCAGCCCCAGCATTTT
TRBJ1-2	.	many	TRBV20-1	CSASIVRNNYGYTF	TGCAGTGCCAGCATTGTCCGTAATAACTATGGCTACACCTTC
TRBJ2-7	TRBD1	.	TRBV30	CAWATGTGNDEQYF	TGTGCCTGGGCAACCGGGACAGGGAACGACGAGCAGTACTTC
TRBJ2-7	.	.	TRBV29-1	CSVEGRDYEQYF	TGCAGCGTTGAGGGCCGCGACTACGAGCAGTACTTC
TRBJ2-7	.	many	TRBV20-1	CSAQLPWADSYEQYF	TGCAGTGCTCAGCTCCCGTGGGCGGACTCCTACGAGCAGTACTTC
TRBJ2-7	TRBD1	.	TRBV7-9	CASSLDQGEYEQYF	TGTGCCAGCAGCTTAGACCAGGGGGAATACGAGCAGTACTTC
TRBJ2-6	.	many	TRBV27	CASSFGTGANVLTF	TGTGCCAGCAGTTTCGGAACTGGGGCCAACGTCCTGACTTTC
TRBJ1-2	.	many	TRBV18	CASSEPNYGYTF	TGTGCCAGCTCTGAGCCTAACTATGGCTACACCTTC
TRBJ2-6	.	many	TRBV28	CASKVQSGANVLTF	TGTGCCAGCAAAGTGCAGTCCGGGGCCAACGTCCTGACTTTC
TRBJ1-2	.	many	TRBV24-1	CATSDLMQELPLTYGYTF	TGTGCCACCAGTGATTTGATGCAGGAGCTCCCGTTAACCTATGGCTACACCTTC
TRBJ1-3	.	few	TRBV30	CAWSNSGNTIYF	TGTGCCTGGAGTAACTCTGGAAACACCATATATTTT
TRBJ2-7	.	many	TRBV27	CASSLSFSGPGEQYF	TGTGCCAGCAGTTTAAGTTTTTCGGGACCAGGCGAGCAGTACTTC